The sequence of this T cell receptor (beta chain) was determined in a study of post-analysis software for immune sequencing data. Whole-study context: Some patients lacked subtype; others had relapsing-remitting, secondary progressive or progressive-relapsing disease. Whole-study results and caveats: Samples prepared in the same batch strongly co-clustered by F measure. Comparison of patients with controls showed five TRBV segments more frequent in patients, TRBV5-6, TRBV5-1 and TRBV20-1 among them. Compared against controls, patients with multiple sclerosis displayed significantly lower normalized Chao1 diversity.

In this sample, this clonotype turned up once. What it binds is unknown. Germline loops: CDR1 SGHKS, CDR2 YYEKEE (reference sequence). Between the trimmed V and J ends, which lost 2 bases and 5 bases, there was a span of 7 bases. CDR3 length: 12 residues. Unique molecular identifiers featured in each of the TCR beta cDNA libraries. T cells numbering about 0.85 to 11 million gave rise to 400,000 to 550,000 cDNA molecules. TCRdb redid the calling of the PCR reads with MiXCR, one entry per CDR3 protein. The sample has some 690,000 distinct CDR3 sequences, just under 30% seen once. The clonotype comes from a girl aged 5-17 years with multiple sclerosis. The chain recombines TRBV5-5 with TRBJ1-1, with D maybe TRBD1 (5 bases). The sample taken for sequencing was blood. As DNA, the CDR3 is TGTGCCAGCAGCTTCAGGGAGACTGAAGCTTTCTTT. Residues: CASSFRETEAFF.